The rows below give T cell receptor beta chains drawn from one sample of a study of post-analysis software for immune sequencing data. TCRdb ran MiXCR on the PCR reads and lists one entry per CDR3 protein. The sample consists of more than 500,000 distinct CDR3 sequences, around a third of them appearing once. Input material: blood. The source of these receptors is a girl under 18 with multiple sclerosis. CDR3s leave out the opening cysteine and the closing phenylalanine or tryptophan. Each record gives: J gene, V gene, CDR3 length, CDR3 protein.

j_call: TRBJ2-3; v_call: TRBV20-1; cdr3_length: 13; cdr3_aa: SARDSEGSTDTQY
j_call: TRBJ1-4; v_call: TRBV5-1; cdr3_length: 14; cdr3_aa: ASSSTGVGTNEKLF
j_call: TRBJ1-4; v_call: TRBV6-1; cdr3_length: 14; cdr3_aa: ASSKEGGVTNEKLF
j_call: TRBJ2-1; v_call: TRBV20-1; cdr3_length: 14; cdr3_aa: SARDPASGPYNEQF
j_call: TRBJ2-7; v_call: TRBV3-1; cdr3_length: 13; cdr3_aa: ASSQGASGVYEQY
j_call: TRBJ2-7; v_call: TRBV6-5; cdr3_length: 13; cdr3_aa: ASSYSGTGVYEQY
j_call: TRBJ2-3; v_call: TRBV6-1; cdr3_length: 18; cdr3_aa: ASSLTGGIFERGHTDTQY
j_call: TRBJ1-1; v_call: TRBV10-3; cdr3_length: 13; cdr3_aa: AISEKAAINTEAF
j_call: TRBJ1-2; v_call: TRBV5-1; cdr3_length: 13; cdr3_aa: ASSIQGDKDYGYT
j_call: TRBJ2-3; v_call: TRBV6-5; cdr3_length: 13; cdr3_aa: ASSYPAGGGDTQY
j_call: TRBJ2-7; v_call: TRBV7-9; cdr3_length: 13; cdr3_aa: ASTPGVLRSYEQY
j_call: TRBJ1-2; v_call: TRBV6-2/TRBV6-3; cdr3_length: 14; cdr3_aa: ASSSRQGGTNYGYT
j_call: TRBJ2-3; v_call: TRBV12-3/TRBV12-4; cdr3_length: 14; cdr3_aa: ASRWTGTGLPDTQY
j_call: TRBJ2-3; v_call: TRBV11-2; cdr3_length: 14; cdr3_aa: VSSLDAPAFTDTQY
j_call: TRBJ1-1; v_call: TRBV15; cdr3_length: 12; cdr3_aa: ATSGIRVNTEAF
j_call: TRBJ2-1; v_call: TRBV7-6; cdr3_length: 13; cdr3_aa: ASSPIGVSSAEQF
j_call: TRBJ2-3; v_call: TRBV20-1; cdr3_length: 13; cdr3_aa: SASGSGTYTDTQY
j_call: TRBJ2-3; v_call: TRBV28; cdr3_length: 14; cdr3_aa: ASRSPRTSWRDTQY
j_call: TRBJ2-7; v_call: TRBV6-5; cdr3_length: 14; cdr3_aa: ASSYSIGAVSYEQY
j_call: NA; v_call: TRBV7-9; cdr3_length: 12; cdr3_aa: ASSPPTNLYEQY
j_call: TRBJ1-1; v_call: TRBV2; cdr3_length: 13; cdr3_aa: ASSSPGQVQTEAF
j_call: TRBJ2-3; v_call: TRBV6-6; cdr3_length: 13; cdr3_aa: ASSSGGGASNRQY
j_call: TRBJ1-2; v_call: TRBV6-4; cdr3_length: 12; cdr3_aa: ASSPHTAVDGYT
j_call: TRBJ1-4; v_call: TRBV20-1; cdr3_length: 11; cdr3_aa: SARDPFREKLF
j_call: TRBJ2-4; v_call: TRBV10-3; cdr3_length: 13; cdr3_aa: AISESGGWEHIQY
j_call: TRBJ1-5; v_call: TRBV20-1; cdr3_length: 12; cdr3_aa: SARVDNSNQPQH
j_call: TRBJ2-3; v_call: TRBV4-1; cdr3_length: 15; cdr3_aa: ASSQGGIGAATDTQY
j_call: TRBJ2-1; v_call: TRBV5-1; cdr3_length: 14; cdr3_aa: ASSLGQPVSYNEQF
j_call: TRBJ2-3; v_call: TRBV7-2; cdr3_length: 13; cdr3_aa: ASSFPLRSADTQY
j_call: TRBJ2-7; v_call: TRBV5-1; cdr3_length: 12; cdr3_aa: ASSLAATSYEQY
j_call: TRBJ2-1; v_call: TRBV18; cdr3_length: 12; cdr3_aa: ASSPTGGIYEQF
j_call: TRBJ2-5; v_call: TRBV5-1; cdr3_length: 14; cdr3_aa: ASSLAGTGGPETQY
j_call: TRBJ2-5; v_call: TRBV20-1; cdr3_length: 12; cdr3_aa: SARDGVQEETQY
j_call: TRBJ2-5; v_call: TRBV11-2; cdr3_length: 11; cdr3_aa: ASRLVGQETQY
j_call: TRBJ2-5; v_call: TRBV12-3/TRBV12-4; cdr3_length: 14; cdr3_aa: ASSLVRISGPETQY
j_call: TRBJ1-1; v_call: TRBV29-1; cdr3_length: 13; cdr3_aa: SVRGGSWVNTEAF
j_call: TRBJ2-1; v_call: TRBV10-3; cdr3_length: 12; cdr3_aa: AISAGGSYNEQF
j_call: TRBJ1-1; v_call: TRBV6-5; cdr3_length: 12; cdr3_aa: ASSYSTSRNRAF
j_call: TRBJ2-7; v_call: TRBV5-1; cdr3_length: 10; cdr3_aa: ASSLQSYEQY
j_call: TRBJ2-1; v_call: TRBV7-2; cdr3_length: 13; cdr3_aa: ASRPSGGWEETQF
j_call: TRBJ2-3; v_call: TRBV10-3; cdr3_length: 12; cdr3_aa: AIRGGDGTDTQY
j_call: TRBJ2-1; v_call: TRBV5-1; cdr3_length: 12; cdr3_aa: ASSLAGGTHEQF
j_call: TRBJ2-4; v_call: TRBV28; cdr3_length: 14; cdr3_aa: ASSRRGGIAKNIQY
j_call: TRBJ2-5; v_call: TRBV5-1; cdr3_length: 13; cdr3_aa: ASSIRGPPEREQY
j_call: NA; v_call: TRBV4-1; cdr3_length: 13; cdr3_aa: ASSQLETGSNIQY
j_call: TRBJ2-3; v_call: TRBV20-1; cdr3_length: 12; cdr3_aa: SASGGGAGDTQY
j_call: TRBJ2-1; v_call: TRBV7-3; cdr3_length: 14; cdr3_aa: ASSPAPITGVNEQF
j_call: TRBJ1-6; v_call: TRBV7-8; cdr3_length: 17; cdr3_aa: ASSLMSGGRSSYNSPLH
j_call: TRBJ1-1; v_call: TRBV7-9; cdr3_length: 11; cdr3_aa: ASSITANTEAF
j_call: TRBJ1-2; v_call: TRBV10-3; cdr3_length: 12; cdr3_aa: AISEVADYYGYT
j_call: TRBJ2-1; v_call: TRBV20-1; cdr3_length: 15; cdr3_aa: SARGNSGGPSYNEQF
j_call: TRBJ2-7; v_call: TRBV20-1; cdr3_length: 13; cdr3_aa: SARDQTSGAYEQY
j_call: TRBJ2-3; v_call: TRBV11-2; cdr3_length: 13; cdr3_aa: ASSFRLAFTDTQY